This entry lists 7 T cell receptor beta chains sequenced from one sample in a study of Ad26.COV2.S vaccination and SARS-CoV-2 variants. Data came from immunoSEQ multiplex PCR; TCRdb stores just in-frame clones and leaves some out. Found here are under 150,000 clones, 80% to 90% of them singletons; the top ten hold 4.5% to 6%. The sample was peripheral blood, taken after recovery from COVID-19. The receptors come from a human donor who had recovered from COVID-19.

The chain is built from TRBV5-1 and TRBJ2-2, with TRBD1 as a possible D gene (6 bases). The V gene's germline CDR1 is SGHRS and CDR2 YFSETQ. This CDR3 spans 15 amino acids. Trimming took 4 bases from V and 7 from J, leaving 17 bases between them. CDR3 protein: CASSADRSFGGELFF. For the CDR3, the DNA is TGCGCCAGCAGCGCAGACAGGAGCTTCGGCGGGGAGCTGTTTTTT.

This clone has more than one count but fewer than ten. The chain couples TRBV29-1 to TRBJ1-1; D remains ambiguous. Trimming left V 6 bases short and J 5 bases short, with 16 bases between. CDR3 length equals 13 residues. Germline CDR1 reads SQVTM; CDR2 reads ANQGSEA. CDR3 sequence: CSVPEGRDTEAFF. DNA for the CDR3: TGCAGCGTCCCCGAAGGGCGTGATACTGAAGCTTTCTTT.

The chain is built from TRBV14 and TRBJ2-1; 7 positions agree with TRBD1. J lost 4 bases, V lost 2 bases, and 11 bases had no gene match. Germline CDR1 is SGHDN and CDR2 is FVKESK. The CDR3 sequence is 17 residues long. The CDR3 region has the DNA TGTGCCAGCAGCCAAAAGGGGAACAGGGGAGCTTACAATGAGCAGTTCTTC. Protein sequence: CASSQKGNRGAYNEQFF.

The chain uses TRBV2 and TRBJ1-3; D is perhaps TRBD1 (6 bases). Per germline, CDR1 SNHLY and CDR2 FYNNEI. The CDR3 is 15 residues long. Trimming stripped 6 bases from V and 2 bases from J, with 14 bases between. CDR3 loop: CASSPNRVTGNTIYF. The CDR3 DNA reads TGTGCCAGCAGCCCTAACAGGGTTACTGGAAACACCATATATTTT.

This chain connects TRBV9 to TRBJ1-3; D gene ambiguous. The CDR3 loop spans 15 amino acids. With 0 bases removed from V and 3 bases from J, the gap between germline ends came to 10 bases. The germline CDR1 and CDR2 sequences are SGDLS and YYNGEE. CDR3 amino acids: CASSVAGSYGNTIYF. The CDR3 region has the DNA TGTGCCAGCAGCGTAGCGGGCTCCTATGGAAACACCATATATTTT.

Here the CDR3 reads CASSKKGQGNNEQFF. In DNA, the CDR3 is TGTGCCAGCAGCAAAAAAGGACAGGGGAACAATGAGCAGTTCTTC. This rearrangement joins TRBV11-3 to TRBJ2-1; 9 bases are shared with TRBD1. The CDR3 length is 15 residues. J lost 5 bases, V lost 5 bases, and 7 bases had no gene match. CDR1 is SGHNT and CDR2 is YENEEA in the germline V gene. Variable domain in full (rest from reference TRBV11-3 and TRBJ2-1): EAGVVQSPRYKIIEKKQPVAFWCNPISGHNTLYWYLQNLGQGPELLIRYENEEAVDDSQLPKDRFSAERLKGVDSTLKIQPAELGDSAVYLCASSKKGQGNNEQFFGPGTRLTVL.

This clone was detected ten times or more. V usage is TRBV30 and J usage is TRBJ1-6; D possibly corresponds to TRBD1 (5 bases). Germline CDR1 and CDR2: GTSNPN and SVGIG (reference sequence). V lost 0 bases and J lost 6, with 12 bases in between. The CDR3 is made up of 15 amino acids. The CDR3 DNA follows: TGTGCCTGGAGTGTTATGCCAGGGAGTAATTCACCCCTCCACTTT. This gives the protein CAWSVMPGSNSPLHF.